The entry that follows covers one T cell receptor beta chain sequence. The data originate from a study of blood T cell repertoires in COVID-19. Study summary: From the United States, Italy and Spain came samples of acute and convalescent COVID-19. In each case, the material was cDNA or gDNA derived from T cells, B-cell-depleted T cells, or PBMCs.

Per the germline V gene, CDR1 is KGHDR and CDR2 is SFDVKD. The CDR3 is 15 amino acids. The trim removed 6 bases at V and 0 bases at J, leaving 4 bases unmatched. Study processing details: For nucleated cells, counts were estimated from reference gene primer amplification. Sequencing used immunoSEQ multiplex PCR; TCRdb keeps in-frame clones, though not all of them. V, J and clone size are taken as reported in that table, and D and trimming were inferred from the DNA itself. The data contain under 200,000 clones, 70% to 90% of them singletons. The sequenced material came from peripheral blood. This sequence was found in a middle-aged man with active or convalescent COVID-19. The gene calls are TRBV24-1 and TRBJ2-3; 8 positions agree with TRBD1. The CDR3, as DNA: TGTGCCACCAGTCCAGGGGGCCCTAGCACAGATACGCAGTATTTT. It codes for CATSPGGPSTDTQYF.